Reported below is one T cell receptor (beta chain). What it binds is not known. The J segment lost 4 bases and the V segment lost 11 bases, leaving 3 bases of the junction unmatched. CDR1 is WSHSY and CDR2 is SAAADI in the germline V gene. The CDR3 totals 12 residues. The sample is drawn from a study of memory CD4+ T cells and cytomegalovirus serostatus. Some clones are missing from TCRdb's copy, which holds only in-frame ones; the method was immunoSEQ multiplex PCR. The table has about 25,000 clones, roughly 75% seen once; the top ten hold roughly 1%. Single viable CD3+CD4+CD8-CD45RO+ cells were sorted as the memory CD4+ T cells. Serostatus was set by detecting CMV pp150, pp28, p38, p52 IgG. Total CD4+ T cells were enriched by CD4 positive selection. Study-wide results and limits: A US-trained random forest predicted CMV serostatus with median AUC around 0.9.

The chain couples TRBV10-2 to TRBJ1-3; 9 bases are shared with TRBD1. The receptor comes from an adult in good health and CMV-seronegative. Sequenced: memory CD4+ T cells from blood. For the CDR3, the DNA is TGCGCCGCCGGGACAGGGGGAAACACCATATATTTT. It yields the protein CAAGTGGNTIYF.